This section outlines one T cell receptor beta chain sequence together with its context. Its antigen is unknown. The sample holds other DNA sequences that translate to the same CDR3. Amplification used 60 Vbeta primers and 13 Jbeta primers. The repertoire was sequenced with immunoSEQ multiplex PCR; TCRdb's copy has only in-frame clones and lacks some. This table has around 150,000 clones, around 83% appearing once. From germline, CDR1 is SGDLS and CDR2 YYNGEE. The CDR3 contains 14 residues. Deletions cut 0 bases from V and 2 bases from J, with 6 bases between. This specimen comes from a study of cytomegalovirus exposure and HLA in healthy donors. Broader study findings: Later on, an analysis showed TCR association rates differing by HLA locus, with DRB1 the most and HLA-C the fewest. With further analysis later on, most CMV-associated TCR beta chains appeared HLA-restricted.

Material: PBMCs. The rearrangement uses TRBV9 and TRBJ2-1, with D hard to call. This sequence was found in a woman between 50 and 59 years old in good health and CMV-seropositive. CDR3 amino acids: CASSVGGAYNEQFF. The CDR3, as DNA: TGTGCCAGCAGCGTAGGCGGAGCCTACAATGAGCAGTTCTTC.